This entry features one T cell receptor beta chain sequence. Antigen specificity is unknown. The sample originates from a study of monozygotic twins with cystic fibrosis. Study-level background: With about 16 PCR cycles, barcoded libraries came from around 2.9 micrograms of fragmented DNA.

Using immunoSEQ multiplex PCR, the repertoire was profiled, and TCRdb retains in-frame clones only, with some absent. In the table there are around 14,000 clones, around 84% of which are singletons. From germline, CDR1 is MDHEN and CDR2 SYDVKM. V was shortened by 5 bases and J by 3 bases, with 14 bases between the two germline ends. CDR3 length: 15 amino acids. Whole-study findings and limits: Median Simpson clonality of roughly 0.01 suggested naive T cells predominated. Monozygotic CF twin pairs shared significantly more nucleotide-identical clonotypes than unrelated CF individuals did. No link emerged between shared CDR3 counts and age, concordance or severity.

What was sequenced was blood. This TCR derives from a boy aged 5 to 17 with cystic fibrosis. V usage is TRBV28 and J usage is TRBJ1-5; a possible D gene is TRBD1 (5 bases). The CDR3 coding sequence is TGTGCCAGCAGTATAGGGGACGGATACAATCAGCCCCAGCATTTT. Its translation: CASSIGDGYNQPQHF. The full variable domain, with the rest looked up from reference TRBV28 and TRBJ1-5, is DVKVTQSSRYLVKRTGEKVFLECVQDMDHENMFWYRQDPGLGLRLIYFSYDVKMKEKGDIPEGYSVSREKKERFSLILESASTNQTSMYLCASSIGDGYNQPQHFGDGTRLSIL.